This TCR beta chain stems from a study of OX40 agonist ivuxolimab in advanced cancers. Concerning this clone: The antigen is not known.

Sequencing was performed with immunoSEQ multiplex PCR; in TCRdb, only in-frame clones are kept and a portion is missing. This sample has 65,000 to 70,000 clones, with roughly 80% found just once. This CDR3 contains 15 residues. Trimming took 7 bases from V and 0 from J, leaving 15 bases between them. In germline, CDR1 is SGHTA, CDR2 FQGTGA. General study findings and limits: No determination was made of the antigen specificity of the expanded peripheral T cells.

The chain uses TRBV7-3 and TRBJ1-1, with TRBD1 as a possible D gene (6 bases). The sample consisted of CD4+ or CD8+ T cells sorted from blood, taken in a trial of the OX40 agonist ivuxolimab. This clonotype was sampled from an adult with an advanced solid tumor such as melanoma, head and neck, liver or kidney cancer. The CDR3, as DNA: TGTGCCAGCAAGCACAGGGATTCGATGAACACTGAAGCTTTCTTT. It specifies CASKHRDSMNTEAFF.